Listed below are T cell receptor beta chains from one sample, sequenced in a study of blood T cell repertoires in COVID-19. The repertoire was sequenced with immunoSEQ multiplex PCR; TCRdb's copy has only in-frame clones and lacks some. Among under 300,000 clones listed, around 90% were seen once. The sequenced sample was PBMCs or T cells enriched from blood (not recorded which). Receptors were obtained from a human donor in a cohort exposed to, infected with or recovered from COVID-19 (not recorded which). The donor label of this sample is uncertain. CDR3s include the opening cysteine and the closing phenylalanine or tryptophan. The D gene is left open where the match is weak.

v_gene | d_gene | CDR3aa
TRBV2 | . | CASRPRHQETQYF
TRBV29-1 | . | CSVEISGLSSYEQYF
TRBV11-2 | . | CASSLWGSSGSGELFF
TRBV5-1 | . | CASSLAQDEQYF
TRBV27 | . | CASSLNRVREAEQYF
TRBV20-1 | TRBD1 | CSASKGGGVPPTF
TRBV24-1 | TRBD1 | CATSERTGGMETQYF
TRBV5-1 | TRBD1 | CASTRQGADTEAFF
TRBV5-4 | TRBD2 | CASSLDETASGQETQYF
TRBV11-2 | TRBD1 | CASSPPGQSNYGYTF
TRBV4-1 | TRBD1 | CASSPTPGQSSYNSPLHF
TRBV6-5 | . | CASSYSQQRGEAFF
TRBV19 | . | CASSIETGPYEQYF
TRBV19 | TRBD2 | CASSRGDEQFF
TRBV4-1 | TRBD1 | CASSQIQGGSNQPQHF
TRBV3-1/TRBV3-2 | . | CASSQVRAGPHEQYF
TRBV18 | . | CASSFAGELFF
TRBV27 | TRBD1 | CASSLQGTGGRYEQYF
TRBV10-1 | TRBD1 | CASSLGQGMEAFF
TRBV4-2 | TRBD1 | CASSRLSRGGQENEKLFF
TRBV5-1 | . | CASSLRPEGTGAERAFF
TRBV7-9 | TRBD1 | CASSATDRGSGNTIYF
TRBV10-2 | . | CASSGGISSYEQYF
TRBV5-8 | TRBD1 | CASSLALQGTITDTQYF
TRBV29-1 | TRBD1 | CSVATGGLNTEAFF
TRBV5-1 | . | CASSLASGVDEQFF
TRBV5-6 | TRBD1 | CASSLGQGAGNEQFF
TRBV7-8 | . | CASSSPTGLNTEAFF
TRBV11-2 | TRBD2 | CASSPRGGSLPYHEQYF
TRBV30 | . | CAWSAQTGGAFF
TRBV2 | TRBD2 | CASSSLQRGASTDTQYF
TRBV28 | . | CASQAYYSNQPQHF
TRBV19 | . | CASSSGIEAFF
TRBV5-6 | TRBD1 | CASSFGTGFSGNTIYF
TRBV7-2 | . | CASSLVGLRRIETQYF
TRBV30 | . | CAWGPPGGANEKLFF
TRBV4-3 | . | CASSQDMNTEAFF
TRBV19 | . | CASSMWGGDTEAFF
TRBV7-9 | TRBD2 | CASSLLTGGLDNEQFF
TRBV30 | TRBD1 | CAWREQGAREKLFF